A selection of T cell receptor beta chains follows, all from one sample in a study of T cells after yellow fever vaccination. TCRdb ran MiXCR on the 5' RACE reads and lists one entry per CDR3 protein. The sample has hundreds of thousands of distinct CDR3 sequences, approximately 3.9% seen once. The sequences come from PBMCs, collected on the day of the yellow fever booster vaccination. Receptor source: a young man who received the YFV17D yellow fever vaccine. CDR3s include the opening cysteine and the closing phenylalanine or tryptophan. Fields, in order: CDR3 DNA, CDR3 protein, clone size, CDR3 length, J gene, V gene, D gene. The D gene is left open where the match is weak. For some rows the clone size is stated as once, few or many, or as a class when expanded; others skip it.

CDR3 DNA: TGTGCCAGCTCACCACCGAATGCCGAGCCAAACATTCAGTACTTC
CDR3 protein: CASSPPNAEPNIQYF
clone size: many
CDR3 length: 15
J gene: TRBJ2-4
V gene: TRBV18
D gene: NA

CDR3 DNA: TGTGCCAGCACCCTACGGAGTGGCTACACCTTC
CDR3 protein: CASTLRSGYTF
clone size: many
CDR3 length: 11
J gene: TRBJ1-2
V gene: TRBV2
D gene: NA

CDR3 DNA: TGCAGTGCTAGTTGGCAGGGTATTAAGCAGCCCCAGCATTTT
CDR3 protein: CSASWQGIKQPQHF
clone size: few
CDR3 length: 14
J gene: TRBJ1-5
V gene: TRBV20-1
D gene: NA

CDR3 DNA: TGCGCCAGCAGCCAGAGGACTAGCGGGGTGGGGATAGATACGCAGTATTTT
CDR3 protein: CASSQRTSGVGIDTQYF
clone size: few
CDR3 length: 17
J gene: TRBJ2-3
V gene: TRBV4-1
D gene: TRBD2

CDR3 DNA: TGTGCCAGCAGTCCGACAGATGCAACTAATGAAAAACTGTTTTTT
CDR3 protein: CASSPTDATNEKLFF
clone size: many
CDR3 length: 15
J gene: TRBJ1-4
V gene: TRBV6-5
D gene: NA

CDR3 DNA: TGTGCCAGCCGGGAAGGGGGGGCCGTACCCACAGATACGCAGTATTTT
CDR3 protein: CASREGGAVPTDTQYF
clone size: few
CDR3 length: 16
J gene: TRBJ2-3
V gene: TRBV27
D gene: NA

CDR3 DNA: TGCAGTGCTAGAGATAGGAAGGGGGCGGACACTGAAGCTTTCTTT
CDR3 protein: CSARDRKGADTEAFF
clone size: many
CDR3 length: 15
J gene: TRBJ1-1
V gene: TRBV20-1
D gene: TRBD1

CDR3 DNA: TGTGCCAGCAGTTTCGCGGGGGAGGATACGCAGTATTTT
CDR3 protein: CASSFAGEDTQYF
clone size: many
CDR3 length: 13
J gene: TRBJ2-3
V gene: TRBV27
D gene: TRBD2

CDR3 DNA: TGTGCCAGCAGTTTACCCTTGGGTTCACCCCTCCACTTT
CDR3 protein: CASSLPLGSPLHF
clone size: many
CDR3 length: 13
J gene: TRBJ1-6
V gene: TRBV12-3/TRBV12-4
D gene: NA

CDR3 DNA: TGTGCCAGCAGCTTTGAACGGAACTACGAGCAGTACTTC
CDR3 protein: CASSFERNYEQYF
clone size: NA
CDR3 length: 13
J gene: TRBJ2-7
V gene: TRBV7-9
D gene: NA

CDR3 DNA: TGTGCCAGCAGCTTCGGGACAGCCTATGGCTACACCTTC
CDR3 protein: CASSFGTAYGYTF
clone size: many
CDR3 length: 13
J gene: TRBJ1-2
V gene: TRBV6-6
D gene: TRBD1

CDR3 DNA: TGCGCCAGCAGCTTGGATCTGGGTAGCACAGATACGCAGTATTTT
CDR3 protein: CASSLDLGSTDTQYF
clone size: many
CDR3 length: 15
J gene: TRBJ2-3
V gene: TRBV5-1
D gene: NA

CDR3 DNA: TGCGCCAGCAGCCAGGAGCCCCTCTACGAGCAGTACTTC
CDR3 protein: CASSQEPLYEQYF
clone size: NA
CDR3 length: 13
J gene: TRBJ2-7
V gene: TRBV4-3
D gene: NA

CDR3 DNA: TGTGCCAGCAGCCAGTTTGCCAGCAATCAGCCCCAGCATTTT
CDR3 protein: CASSQFASNQPQHF
clone size: many
CDR3 length: 14
J gene: TRBJ1-5
V gene: TRBV7-2
D gene: NA

CDR3 DNA: TGTGCCAGCAGCTTGGCCCATCGGACAGGGGGTGAAAAACTGTTTTTT
CDR3 protein: CASSLAHRTGGEKLFF
clone size: few
CDR3 length: 16
J gene: TRBJ1-4
V gene: TRBV5-5
D gene: TRBD1

CDR3 DNA: TGCGCCAGCAGCCAAGGGATGCAGGGGGCAAGGGGCACTGAAGCTTTCTTT
CDR3 protein: CASSQGMQGARGTEAFF
clone size: NA
CDR3 length: 17
J gene: TRBJ1-1
V gene: TRBV4-1
D gene: TRBD1

CDR3 DNA: TGTGCCAGCAGTTATCTGGGGGGCCACGGGGAGCTGTTTTTT
CDR3 protein: CASSYLGGHGELFF
clone size: many
CDR3 length: 14
J gene: TRBJ2-2
V gene: TRBV6-2/TRBV6-3
D gene: NA

CDR3 DNA: TGCGCCAGCAGCAGATTACCCTCTGATGGGGCCCAGGGCTACACCTTC
CDR3 protein: CASSRLPSDGAQGYTF
clone size: few
CDR3 length: 16
J gene: TRBJ1-2
V gene: TRBV5-1
D gene: NA

CDR3 DNA: TGTGCCAGCAGCCACCCCGCGGGGGTACAAGAGACCCAGTACTTC
CDR3 protein: CASSHPAGVQETQYF
clone size: few
CDR3 length: 15
J gene: TRBJ2-5
V gene: TRBV7-9
D gene: TRBD2

CDR3 DNA: TGCGCCAGCAGCTTGGAGCCAGGGTACGCTGAAGCTTTCTTT
CDR3 protein: CASSLEPGYAEAFF
clone size: few
CDR3 length: 14
J gene: TRBJ1-1
V gene: TRBV5-1
D gene: NA

CDR3 DNA: TGCAGTGCCAGGGAGCTGGGCAGATTAAATAATTCACCCCTCCACTTT
CDR3 protein: CSARELGRLNNSPLHF
clone size: NA
CDR3 length: 16
J gene: TRBJ1-6
V gene: TRBV20-1
D gene: NA

CDR3 DNA: TGCAGTGCCCCTCCGGCGGGGAGCACTGAAGCTTTCTTT
CDR3 protein: CSAPPAGSTEAFF
clone size: NA
CDR3 length: 13
J gene: TRBJ1-1
V gene: TRBV20-1
D gene: NA

CDR3 DNA: TGTGCCAGTAGTATAGGCAGGACTGAAGCTTTCTTT
CDR3 protein: CASSIGRTEAFF
clone size: NA
CDR3 length: 12
J gene: TRBJ1-1
V gene: TRBV19
D gene: NA

CDR3 DNA: TGCAGTGCTAGAGCGAGAGCGAGAAACATTCAGTACTTC
CDR3 protein: CSARARARNIQYF
clone size: few
CDR3 length: 13
J gene: TRBJ2-4
V gene: TRBV20-1
D gene: NA

CDR3 DNA: TGTGCCAGCAGCGGAGGGGAGGGCTATGGCTACACCTTC
CDR3 protein: CASSGGEGYGYTF
clone size: few
CDR3 length: 13
J gene: TRBJ1-2
V gene: TRBV7-2
D gene: NA

CDR3 DNA: TGTGCCAGCAACCAAAGGGGCAATGAGCAGTTCTTC
CDR3 protein: CASNQRGNEQFF
clone size: few
CDR3 length: 12
J gene: TRBJ2-1
V gene: TRBV12-3/TRBV12-4
D gene: NA

CDR3 DNA: TGCAGTGCTAGAGGACAGGGAAAAATCCCCTACGAGCAGTACTTC
CDR3 protein: CSARGQGKIPYEQYF
clone size: many
CDR3 length: 15
J gene: TRBJ2-7
V gene: TRBV20-1
D gene: TRBD1

CDR3 DNA: TGCAGTGCTAGAGTAGCGGGCAGGGTCACCGGGGAGCTGTTTTTT
CDR3 protein: CSARVAGRVTGELFF
clone size: NA
CDR3 length: 15
J gene: TRBJ2-2
V gene: TRBV20-1
D gene: TRBD2

CDR3 DNA: TGTGCCAGCAGCTCTGACAGACTCCTCTCTGGGGCCAACGTCCTGACTTTC
CDR3 protein: CASSSDRLLSGANVLTF
clone size: NA
CDR3 length: 17
J gene: TRBJ2-6
V gene: TRBV5-6
D gene: NA

CDR3 DNA: TGCGCCAGCAGCTGGGGGACAGGGGAAAACACCATATATTTT
CDR3 protein: CASSWGTGENTIYF
clone size: NA
CDR3 length: 14
J gene: TRBJ1-3
V gene: TRBV5-1
D gene: TRBD1

CDR3 DNA: TGTGCCAGCAGCTTCGGACCTAACACCGGGGAGCTGTTTTTT
CDR3 protein: CASSFGPNTGELFF
clone size: many
CDR3 length: 14
J gene: TRBJ2-2
V gene: TRBV7-3
D gene: NA

CDR3 DNA: TGTGCCAGCAGCTTAGTCCGCTCTAGTATAACAGGAATGAACGAGCAGTACTTC
CDR3 protein: CASSLVRSSITGMNEQYF
clone size: NA
CDR3 length: 18
J gene: TRBJ2-7
V gene: TRBV11-2
D gene: NA

CDR3 DNA: TGTGCCAGCAGTTATGACAGGGGAAGCATTCAGTACTTC
CDR3 protein: CASSYDRGSIQYF
clone size: few
CDR3 length: 13
J gene: TRBJ2-4
V gene: TRBV6-5
D gene: TRBD1

CDR3 DNA: TGTGCCAGCAGCCCAATCAATGAGCAGTTCTTC
CDR3 protein: CASSPINEQFF
clone size: many
CDR3 length: 11
J gene: TRBJ2-1
V gene: TRBV7-9
D gene: NA

CDR3 DNA: TGTGCCAGCAGCCTCGACAGGGAAGAGACCCAGTACTTC
CDR3 protein: CASSLDREETQYF
clone size: few
CDR3 length: 13
J gene: TRBJ2-5
V gene: TRBV5-6
D gene: TRBD1

CDR3 DNA: TGTGCCAGTAGTATTTCATCCGGGACAGGGAACACTGAAGCTTTCTTT
CDR3 protein: CASSISSGTGNTEAFF
clone size: few
CDR3 length: 16
J gene: TRBJ1-1
V gene: TRBV19
D gene: TRBD1

CDR3 DNA: TGCGCCAGCAGCTTGGTTGGGGGTCCCGAGCAGTACTTC
CDR3 protein: CASSLVGGPEQYF
clone size: many
CDR3 length: 13
J gene: TRBJ2-7
V gene: TRBV5-1
D gene: NA

CDR3 DNA: TGCGCCAGCAGCTTTCAAGGGGGTTGGGAGGATGAGCAGTTCTTC
CDR3 protein: CASSFQGGWEDEQFF
clone size: many
CDR3 length: 15
J gene: TRBJ2-1
V gene: TRBV5-1
D gene: NA

CDR3 DNA: TGTGCCAGCAGCTTAACGACAGACGGGCGGGAGACGTATGGCTACACCTTC
CDR3 protein: CASSLTTDGRETYGYTF
clone size: few
CDR3 length: 17
J gene: TRBJ1-2
V gene: TRBV11-3
D gene: NA

CDR3 DNA: TGCGCCAGCAGCTTGGCTACTAGCGGGGGCTCCTACAATGAGCAGTTCTTC
CDR3 protein: CASSLATSGGSYNEQFF
clone size: NA
CDR3 length: 17
J gene: TRBJ2-1
V gene: TRBV5-1
D gene: TRBD2

CDR3 DNA: TGTGCCAGCAGCTCTGTGGTGGGAGGGTCTGTAGAGACCCAGTACTTC
CDR3 protein: CASSSVVGGSVETQYF
clone size: few
CDR3 length: 16
J gene: TRBJ2-5
V gene: TRBV28
D gene: TRBD2

CDR3 DNA: TGTGCCAGTAGTTCGACTTCGGCGAGCACAGATACGCAGTATTTT
CDR3 protein: CASSSTSASTDTQYF
clone size: NA
CDR3 length: 15
J gene: TRBJ2-3
V gene: TRBV19
D gene: NA

CDR3 DNA: TGCGCCAGCAGCCAACAGGGAGAAAACATTCAGTACTTC
CDR3 protein: CASSQQGENIQYF
clone size: many
CDR3 length: 13
J gene: TRBJ2-4
V gene: TRBV5-1
D gene: NA

CDR3 DNA: TGTGCCAGCAGCTTTTGGGGGGGGGCCAACGTCCTGACTTTC
CDR3 protein: CASSFWGGANVLTF
clone size: NA
CDR3 length: 14
J gene: TRBJ2-6
V gene: TRBV5-8
D gene: NA

CDR3 DNA: TGTGCCAGCAGCTTAGACCGGGACGGAAACAATGAGCAGTTCTTC
CDR3 protein: CASSLDRDGNNEQFF
clone size: few
CDR3 length: 15
J gene: TRBJ2-1
V gene: TRBV7-6
D gene: NA

CDR3 DNA: TGTGCCAGCAGCTTCGCCCTAGACGGGGAGCTGTTTTTT
CDR3 protein: CASSFALDGELFF
clone size: many
CDR3 length: 13
J gene: TRBJ2-2
V gene: TRBV5-6
D gene: NA

CDR3 DNA: TGTGCTAGGAAGACAGGGACGTATGAAAAACTGTTTTTT
CDR3 protein: CARKTGTYEKLFF
clone size: NA
CDR3 length: 13
J gene: TRBJ1-4
V gene: TRBV30
D gene: TRBD1

CDR3 DNA: TGTGCCACCCGGGCGTATAATTCACCCCTCCACTTT
CDR3 protein: CATRAYNSPLHF
clone size: many
CDR3 length: 12
J gene: TRBJ1-6
V gene: TRBV6-5
D gene: NA

CDR3 DNA: TGCGCCAGCAGCCAAGATGGGTTACTACGGGACACTGAAGCTTTCTTT
CDR3 protein: CASSQDGLLRDTEAFF
clone size: NA
CDR3 length: 16
J gene: TRBJ1-1
V gene: TRBV4-3
D gene: NA

CDR3 DNA: TGTGCCAGCAGTAGAGAGGGGAGCCTAGACAGTAACTATGGCTACACCTTC
CDR3 protein: CASSREGSLDSNYGYTF
clone size: many
CDR3 length: 17
J gene: TRBJ1-2
V gene: TRBV7-2
D gene: NA

CDR3 DNA: TGTGCCAGCAGTTTAGGTGTCCGAGGGCCGGGGTTAGGGGAGCTGTTTTTT
CDR3 protein: CASSLGVRGPGLGELFF
clone size: few
CDR3 length: 17
J gene: TRBJ2-2
V gene: TRBV12-3/TRBV12-4
D gene: NA

CDR3 DNA: TGCAGTGCGAGGAAGTACAATGAGCAGTTCTTC
CDR3 protein: CSARKYNEQFF
clone size: NA
CDR3 length: 11
J gene: TRBJ2-1
V gene: TRBV20-1
D gene: NA

CDR3 DNA: TGCGCCAGCAGCTCCTTGGACAGTATCACAGATACGCAGTATTTT
CDR3 protein: CASSSLDSITDTQYF
clone size: NA
CDR3 length: 15
J gene: TRBJ2-3
V gene: TRBV5-1
D gene: NA

CDR3 DNA: TGTGCCAGCAGCTTGGGGGGACCGGGACGGGTCTCTGGGGCCAACGTCCTGACTTTC
CDR3 protein: CASSLGGPGRVSGANVLTF
clone size: NA
CDR3 length: 19
J gene: TRBJ2-6
V gene: TRBV5-6
D gene: NA

CDR3 DNA: TGCGCCAGGAGATCTAGAGGGGAGACCCAGTACTTC
CDR3 protein: CARRSRGETQYF
clone size: many
CDR3 length: 12
J gene: TRBJ2-5
V gene: TRBV5-1
D gene: NA